A selection of T cell receptor beta chains follows, all from one sample in a study of breast tumors, draining lymph nodes, adjacent tissues. Each CDR3 protein is one row after TCRdb ran MiXCR on the multiplex PCR reads. The repertoire holds 50,000 to 75,000 distinct CDR3 sequences, 57% seen once, with roughly a fifth in the top ten. Specimen: breast tumor tissue. The receptor set was obtained from a female donor with breast cancer. Some clones in this sample may be carry-over from other donors' samples. The CDR3 runs from the conserved cysteine through the conserved F or W. Each record gives: V gene, clone size, D gene, J gene, CDR3 protein, CDR3 DNA. D genes are given only for firm matches. A clone size is listed for some rows: how often the clone was seen (once, few, many), or a class if it is expanded.

>TRBV30|many|TRBD2|TRBJ2-1
CAWSIRASGYGEQFF
TGTGCCTGGAGTATTCGGGCTAGCGGGTATGGTGAGCAGTTCTTC
>TRBV5-5|once|NA|TRBJ2-7
CASGLGTGSYEQYF
TGTGCCAGCGGCTTAGGAACGGGCTCCTACGAGCAGTACTTC
>TRBV7-9|NA|NA|TRBJ2-1
CASSLGLASYEQFF
TGTGCCAGCAGCTTAGGCTTGGCGAGCTATGAGCAGTTCTTC
>TRBV20-1|NA|NA|TRBJ2-3
CSAIQGVDTQYF
TGCAGTGCCATCCAGGGTGTAGATACGCAGTATTTT
>TRBV10-2|NA|NA|TRBJ2-7
CATRTDDYEQYF
TGCGCCACACGGACGGACGACTACGAGCAGTACTTC
>TRBV29-1|NA|NA|TRBJ2-2
CSVVYYLGWRSTGELFF
TGCAGCGTTGTTTACTACTTAGGGTGGAGGAGCACCGGGGAGCTGTTTTTT
>TRBV5-1|NA|NA|TRBJ2-1
CASNPVGSSYNEQFF
TGCGCCAGCAACCCGGTAGGGAGCTCCTACAATGAGCAGTTCTTC
>TRBV7-9|NA|NA|TRBJ1-3
CASSRLTKSGNTIYF
TGTGCCAGCAGCCGACTGACAAAGTCTGGAAACACCATATATTTT
>TRBV19|NA|TRBD2|TRBJ2-2
CASSPGLANTGELFF
TGTGCCAGTAGTCCGGGACTAGCGAACACCGGGGAGCTGTTTTTT
>TRBV20-1|NA|NA|TRBJ1-5
CSARAGWGSNQPQHF
TGCAGTGCTAGAGCAGGGTGGGGCAGCAATCAGCCCCAGCATTTT
>TRBV19|NA|NA|TRBJ2-7
CASSIAATSYEQYF
TGTGCCAGTAGTATAGCGGCTACCTCCTACGAGCAGTACTTC
>TRBV20-1|NA|TRBD2|TRBJ2-3
CSAPTSGVTDTQYF
TGCAGTGCGCCCACTAGCGGGGTGACAGATACGCAGTATTTT
>TRBV29-1|NA|NA|TRBJ1-2
CSVEGRDAWEGYTF
TGCAGCGTTGAAGGCCGGGACGCCTGGGAGGGCTACACCTTC
>TRBV29-1|NA|TRBD1|TRBJ2-2
CSDGTGATGELFF
TGCAGCGATGGGACAGGGGCTACCGGGGAGCTGTTTTTT
>TRBV3-1|NA|NA|TRBJ2-5
CASSRLVQGPQYF
TGTGCCAGCAGCCGCCTAGTACAGGGACCCCAGTACTTC
>TRBV5-6|NA|TRBD1|TRBJ2-1
CASIPSTGARYNEQFF
TGTGCCAGCATCCCTTCGACAGGGGCGAGGTACAATGAGCAGTTCTTC
>TRBV7-9|NA|NA|TRBJ2-2
CASSPLRFDTGELFF
TGTGCCAGCAGCCCCCTCCGCTTTGACACCGGGGAGCTGTTTTTT
>TRBV12-3/TRBV12-4|NA|NA|TRBJ1-5
CASSLLGPGARRDQPQHF
TGTGCCAGCAGTTTATTAGGGCCGGGGGCCAGGCGCGATCAGCCCCAGCATTTT
>TRBV24-1|many|TRBD1|TRBJ2-5
CATSDGTVQETQYF
TGTGCCACCAGTGATGGGACAGTGCAAGAGACCCAGTACTTC
>TRBV6-2/TRBV6-3|many|TRBD2|TRBJ2-1
CASSYSTGTSSYNEQFF
TGTGCCAGCAGTTACTCGACAGGGACTAGCAGCTACAATGAGCAGTTCTTC
>TRBV29-1|NA|NA|TRBJ2-1
CSVWANEQFF
TGCAGCGTGTGGGCCAATGAGCAGTTCTTC
>TRBV24-1|few|NA|TRBJ1-4
CATSAQGEKLFF
TGTGCCACCAGTGCGCAGGGAGAAAAACTGTTTTTT
>TRBV13|NA|TRBD2|TRBJ2-7
CASSFGSGVSCEQYF
TGTGCCAGCAGCTTTGGAAGCGGGGTCTCCTGCGAGCAGTACTTC
>TRBV4-3|many|NA|TRBJ2-7
CASSQEADRFYEQYF
TGCGCCAGCAGCCAAGAGGCCGACAGGTTCTACGAGCAGTACTTC
>TRBV6-2/TRBV6-3|NA|TRBD1|TRBJ2-5
CASSGQGRWGSETQYF
TGTGCCAGCAGTGGACAGGGGAGGTGGGGGAGCGAGACCCAGTACTTC
>TRBV9|NA|TRBD2|TRBJ2-1
CASSSRTSGRWEQFF
TGTGCCAGCAGCTCCCGGACTAGCGGGAGATGGGAGCAGTTCTTC
>TRBV6-2/TRBV6-3|NA|TRBD1|TRBJ1-2
CASSYRAETGVYTF
TGTGCCAGCAGTTACAGGGCCGAGACAGGGGTCTACACCTTC
>TRBV24-1|many|TRBD2|TRBJ2-1
CATSTRGTSGRRAYNEQFF
TGTGCCACCAGTACCCGTGGGACTAGCGGGCGCCGGGCCTACAATGAGCAGTTCTTC
>TRBV3-1|many|TRBD1|TRBJ1-6
CASSPTGGSPLHF
TGTGCCAGCAGCCCGACAGGGGGCTCACCCCTCCACTTT
>TRBV10-2|NA|TRBD2|TRBJ2-5
CASHGTSGQETQYF
TGCGCCAGCCATGGGACTAGCGGCCAAGAGACCCAGTACTTC
>TRBV7-9|many|NA|TRBJ2-1
CATRPLREHNEQFF
TGTGCCACTAGACCCCTCAGGGAGCACAATGAGCAGTTCTTC
>TRBV10-3|NA|NA|TRBJ2-3
CAIRPSSSTDTQYF
TGTGCCATCAGACCTAGCTCGAGCACAGATACGCAGTATTTT
>TRBV5-1|many|TRBD1|TRBJ1-5
CASSLTGGDQPQHF
TGCGCCAGCAGCTTGACAGGGGGCGATCAGCCCCAGCATTTT
>TRBV2|many|TRBD2|TRBJ2-6
CASSRGLAGGISGANVLTF
TGTGCCAGCAGTAGAGGACTAGCGGGGGGCATCTCTGGGGCCAACGTCCTGACTTTC